This T cell receptor beta chain is from a study of T cell responses to AZD1222 COVID-19 vaccine (dated by TCRdb to 2020 to 2022). Notes on the research overall: A total of 230 to 250 trial participants underwent TCR sequencing, of whom around 200 received two doses of AZD1222 and some 26 received two doses of the MenACWY control vaccine. Trial participants were enrolled by age into subgroups of 18-55, 56-69 and 70-plus years, and around 150, 28 and 57 TCR-sequenced participants, respectively, were included in these subgroups.

Per the publication, the time point label means: about 28 days (+/-7) after the second vaccine dose. AZD1222 recipients whose second dose came at about 4 weeks and those whose second dose came at about 12 weeks were combined into one group, since spike-specific TCR depth and breadth did not differ between the two schedules. Samples from vaccinated people were obtained from the UK trials COV001 and COV002, which included a single-blind randomized controlled phase 2/3 trial of AZD1222 (ChAdOx1 nCoV-19) in healthy adults. Trial participant PBMC samples were collected at day 0 and day 28 after the second dose for TCRbeta chain sequencing. What the research found in general, with its limitations: Conclusions about previously exposed vaccinees are limited, since just six AZD1222 recipients were seropositive for SARS-CoV-2 at baseline. Because no day 14 peak-response samples were available, the repertoires could be characterized only after the peak T cell response. Reportedly, almost half of the unique spike-specific TCRs recognized epitopes lying outside the regions that are mutated in the B.1.351 and B.1.1.7 variants. CD4 TCRs associated with the vaccine covered the entire spike protein, and the dominant responses were in regions 160-218 and 743-854. The 56-69-year group was small, and its depth increase did not reach significance, likely because of low power. After two AZD1222 doses, spike-specific TCR breadth and depth were significantly higher than at day 0 and than in MenACWY recipients. Participants were mostly white British and included more females than males, and it was suggested by the authors that clonal diversity may have been underestimated.

This clone has a single count. No cognate antigen has been identified for it. Base quality data are lacking; no much larger clone is found one base away. The CDR3 regions of human TCRbeta chains were subjected to immunosequencing. Per the original workflow: TCRs in the repertoires were compared against a reference library of SARS-CoV-2-specific TCRs that had been generated with the MIRA antigen-specificity platform. Breadth was defined as the fraction of unique TCRs that were SARS-CoV-2-associated. Depth was defined as the fraction of total T cells that were SARS-CoV-2-associated. Using the MIRA data, each spike-specific TCR was assigned both to the spike region to which the TCR was reactive and to a CD4 or CD8 class. Log10-transformed breadth and depth values were compared by one-way ANOVA with Sidak's multiple comparisons tests. Drawn from immuneACCESS, this table holds only the in-frame rearrangements with V and J called that TCRdb kept. Clones are partly lost; checked studies trace under half to an unresolved V gene and leave the rest unexplained. V, J and clone size are taken as reported in that table, and D and trimming were inferred from the DNA itself. Here the sample has around 190,000 clones; around 90% occur a single time. In total, the top ten clones hold around 10% of the sample.

The receptor comes from an adult who received the AZD1222 COVID-19 vaccine. The sample in question was peripheral blood, obtained 28 days after the second AZD1222 dose.

The DNA sequence follows: TGTGCCAGCAGCTTAGGTGTCGGGACGGGGGATCAGCCCCAGCATTTT. Translated, this is CASSLGVGTGDQPQHF. The rearrangement combines TRBV11-2 with TRBJ1-5, with a weak D call of TRBD1 (5 bases match). V is shortened by 1 base, J by 5 bases, and the region joining them spans 15 bases. The germline V gene provides CDR1 SGHAT and CDR2 FQNNGV. The CDR3 contains 16 residues, cysteine and phenylalanine counted. Only the CDR3 part of the read is kept: 48 bases, read in frame from the first base. The full variable domain, completed from the reference TRBV11-2 and TRBJ1-5 proteins outside the CDR3, reads EAGVAQSPRYKIIEKRQSVAFWCNPISGHATLYWYQQILGQGPKLLIQFQNNGVVDDSQLPKDRFSAERLKGVDSTLKIQPAKLEDSAVYLCASSLGVGTGDQPQHFGDGTRLSIL.